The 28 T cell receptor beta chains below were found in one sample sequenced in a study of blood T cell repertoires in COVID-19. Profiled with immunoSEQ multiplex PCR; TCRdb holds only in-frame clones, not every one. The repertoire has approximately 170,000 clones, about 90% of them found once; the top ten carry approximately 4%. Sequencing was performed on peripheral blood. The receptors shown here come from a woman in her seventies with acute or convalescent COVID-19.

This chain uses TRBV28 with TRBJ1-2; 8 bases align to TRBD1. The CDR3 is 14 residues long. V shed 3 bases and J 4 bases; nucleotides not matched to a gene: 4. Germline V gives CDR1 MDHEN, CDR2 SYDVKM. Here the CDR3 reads CASSFGQGAYGYTF. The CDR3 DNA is TGTGCCAGCAGTTTCGGACAGGGCGCCTATGGCTACACCTTC.

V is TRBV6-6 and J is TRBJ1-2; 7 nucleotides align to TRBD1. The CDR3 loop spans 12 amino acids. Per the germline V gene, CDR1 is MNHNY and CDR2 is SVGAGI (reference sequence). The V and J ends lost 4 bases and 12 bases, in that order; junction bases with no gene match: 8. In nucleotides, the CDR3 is TGTGCCAGCAGTTCGTGGACAGGAAGGGACACCTTC. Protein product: CASSSWTGRDTF.

The CDR3: CASSLQGWAEAFF. As DNA, the CDR3 is TGCGCCAGCAGCCTACAGGGTTGGGCTGAAGCTTTCTTT. The J gene is TRBJ1-1, the V gene TRBV4-3, with D possibly being TRBD1 (6 bases). Germline lookup yields CDR1 LGHNA and CDR2 YSLEER. V was cut by 4 bases and J by 6 bases, with 12 bases left in between. The CDR3 length is 13 residues.

CDR3 nucleotide sequence: TGTGCCAGCAGCAGACGGACAGGGGGTGCTAATGAAAAACTGTTTTTT. It yields the protein CASSRRTGGANEKLFF. The chain is built from TRBV5-6 and TRBJ1-4; 10 bases are shared with TRBD1. Germline V lookup: CDR1 SGHDT, CDR2 YYEEEE. Trimming removed 4 bases from V and 3 bases from J; junction bases left unmatched: 6. The CDR3 consists of 16 residues.

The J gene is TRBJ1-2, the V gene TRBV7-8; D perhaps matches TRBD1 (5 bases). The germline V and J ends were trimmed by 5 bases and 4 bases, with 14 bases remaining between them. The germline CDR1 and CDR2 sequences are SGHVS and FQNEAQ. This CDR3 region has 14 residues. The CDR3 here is CASSPQGSFYGYTF. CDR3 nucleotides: TGTGCCAGCAGCCCCCAGGGAAGCTTCTATGGCTACACCTTC.

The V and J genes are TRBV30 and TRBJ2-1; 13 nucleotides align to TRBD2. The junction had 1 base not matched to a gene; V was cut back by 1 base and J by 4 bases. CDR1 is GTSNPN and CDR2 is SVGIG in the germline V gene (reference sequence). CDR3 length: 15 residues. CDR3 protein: CAWSGTSGRYNEQFF. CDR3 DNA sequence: TGTGCCTGGAGTGGGACTAGCGGGAGATACAATGAGCAGTTCTTC.

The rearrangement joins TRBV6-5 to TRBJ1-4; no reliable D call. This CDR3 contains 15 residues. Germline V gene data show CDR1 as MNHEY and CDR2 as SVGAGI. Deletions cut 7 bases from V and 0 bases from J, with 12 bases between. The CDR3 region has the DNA TGTGCCAGCAAGCGGGGTTGGGCAACTAATGAAAAACTGTTTTTT. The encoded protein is CASKRGWATNEKLFF.

The CDR3, as DNA: TGTGCCAGCAGCATAACACGGGAGAGGAACGAGCAGTACTTC. Translating gives CASSITRERNEQYF. The rearrangement uses TRBV7-2 and TRBJ2-7; TRBD2 might be the D (6 bases). Per germline, CDR1 SGHTA and CDR2 FQGNSA. The CDR3 length is 14 residues. Trimming pared 5 bases from V and 5 bases from J, leaving 16 bases between.

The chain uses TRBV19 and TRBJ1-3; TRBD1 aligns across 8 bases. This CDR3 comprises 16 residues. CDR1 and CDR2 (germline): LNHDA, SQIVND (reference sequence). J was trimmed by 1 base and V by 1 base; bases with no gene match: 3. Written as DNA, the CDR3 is TGTGCCAGTAGTATAGCGACAGGGGCGTCTGGAAACACCATATATTTT. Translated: CASSIATGASGNTIYF.

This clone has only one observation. The CDR3 DNA reads as TGCAGCGTTACAACAGGGGTTAATGGAGATACGCAGTATTTT. This gives the protein CSVTTGVNGDTQYF. The J gene is TRBJ2-3, the V gene TRBV29-1, with 7 positions matching TRBD1. V shed 5 bases, J shed 5 bases, and the junction held 10 bases outside the gene matches. Germline CDR1 reads SQVTM; CDR2 reads ANQGSEA. The CDR3 is 14 residues long.

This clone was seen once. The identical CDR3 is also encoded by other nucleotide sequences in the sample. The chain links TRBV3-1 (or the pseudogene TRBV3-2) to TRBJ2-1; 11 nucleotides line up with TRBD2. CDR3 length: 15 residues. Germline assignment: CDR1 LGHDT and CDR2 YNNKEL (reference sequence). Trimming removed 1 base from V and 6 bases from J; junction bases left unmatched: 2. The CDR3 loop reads CASSQGLAGGNEQFF. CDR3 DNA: TGTGCCAGCAGCCAAGGGCTAGCGGGAGGCAATGAGCAGTTCTTC.

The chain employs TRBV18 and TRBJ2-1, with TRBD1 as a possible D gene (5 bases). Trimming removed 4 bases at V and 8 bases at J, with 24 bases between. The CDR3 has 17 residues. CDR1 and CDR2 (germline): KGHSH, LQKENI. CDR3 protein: CASSHLDSGSFIYEQFF. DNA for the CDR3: TGTGCCAGCTCACACCTTGACTCAGGGTCCTTTATTTATGAGCAGTTCTTC.

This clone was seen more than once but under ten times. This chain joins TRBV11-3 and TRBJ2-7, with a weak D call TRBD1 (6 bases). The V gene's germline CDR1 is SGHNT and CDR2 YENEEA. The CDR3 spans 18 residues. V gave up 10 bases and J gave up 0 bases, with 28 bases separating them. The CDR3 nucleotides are TGTGCCACCGTAACAGGGAACGCGGTAGTGTTTCTCTCCTACGAGCAGTACTTC. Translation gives CATVTGNAVVFLSYEQYF. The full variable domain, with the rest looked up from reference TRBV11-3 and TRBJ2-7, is EAGVVQSPRYKIIEKKQPVAFWCNPISGHNTLYWYLQNLGQGPELLIRYENEEAVDDSQLPKDRFSAERLKGVDSTLKIQPAELGDSAVYLCATVTGNAVVFLSYEQYFGPGTRLTVT.

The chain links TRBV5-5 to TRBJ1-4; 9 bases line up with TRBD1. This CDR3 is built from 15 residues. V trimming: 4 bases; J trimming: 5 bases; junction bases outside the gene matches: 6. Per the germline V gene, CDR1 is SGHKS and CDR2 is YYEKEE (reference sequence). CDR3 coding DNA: TGTGCCAGCAGCCGTAGCGGACAGGGGAATGAAAAACTGTTTTTT. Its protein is CASSRSGQGNEKLFF.

CDR3 coding DNA: TGTGCCAGCAGCAAAAGACAGGATTTCACCGGGGAGCTGTTTTTT. Translating gives CASSKRQDFTGELFF. The rearrangement joins TRBV7-8 to TRBJ2-2; perhaps TRBD1 as D (6 bases). The CDR3 runs 15 residues. Between the trimmed V and J ends, which lost 5 bases and 4 bases, there was a span of 14 bases. Per germline, CDR1 SGHVS and CDR2 FQNEAQ.

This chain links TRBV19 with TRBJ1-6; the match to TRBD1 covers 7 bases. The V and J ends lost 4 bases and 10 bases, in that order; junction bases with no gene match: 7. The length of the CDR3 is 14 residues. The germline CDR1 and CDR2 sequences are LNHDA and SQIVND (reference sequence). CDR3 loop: CASSTRDRPSPLHF. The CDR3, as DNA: TGTGCCAGTAGTACAAGGGACAGACCCTCACCCCTCCACTTT.

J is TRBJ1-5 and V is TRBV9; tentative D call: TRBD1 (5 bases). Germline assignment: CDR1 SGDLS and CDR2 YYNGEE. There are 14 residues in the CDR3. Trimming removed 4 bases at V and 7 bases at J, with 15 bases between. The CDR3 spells CASSPEPQGQPQHF. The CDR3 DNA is TGTGCCAGCAGCCCAGAACCCCAGGGACAGCCCCAGCATTTT.

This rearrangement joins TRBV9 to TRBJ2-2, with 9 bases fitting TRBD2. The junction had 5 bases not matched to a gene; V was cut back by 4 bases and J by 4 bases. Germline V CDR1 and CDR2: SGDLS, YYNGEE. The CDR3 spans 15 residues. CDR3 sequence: CASSPLAGVTGELFF. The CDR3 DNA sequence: TGTGCCAGCAGCCCATTAGCGGGAGTCACCGGGGAGCTGTTTTTT.

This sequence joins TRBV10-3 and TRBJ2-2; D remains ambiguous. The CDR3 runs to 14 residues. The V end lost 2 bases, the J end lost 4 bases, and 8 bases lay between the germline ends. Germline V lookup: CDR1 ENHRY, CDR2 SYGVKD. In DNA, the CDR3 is TGTGCCATCAGTGAGCTAGAGACCACCGGGGAGCTGTTTTTT. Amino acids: CAISELETTGELFF.

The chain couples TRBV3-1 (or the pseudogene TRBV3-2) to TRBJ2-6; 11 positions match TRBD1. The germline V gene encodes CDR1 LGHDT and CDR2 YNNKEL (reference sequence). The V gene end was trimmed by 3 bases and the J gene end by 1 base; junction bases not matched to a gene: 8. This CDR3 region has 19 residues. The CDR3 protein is CASSQYSGTGGSGANVLTF. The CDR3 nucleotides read TGTGCCAGCAGCCAGTATTCCGGGACAGGGGGTTCTGGGGCCAACGTCCTGACTTTC.

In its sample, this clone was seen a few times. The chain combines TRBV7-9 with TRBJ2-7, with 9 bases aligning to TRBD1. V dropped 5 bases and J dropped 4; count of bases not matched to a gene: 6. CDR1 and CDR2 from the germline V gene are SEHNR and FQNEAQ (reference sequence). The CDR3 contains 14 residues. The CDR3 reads CASSDRDRAYEQYF. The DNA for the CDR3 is TGTGCCAGCAGCGACCGGGACAGGGCTTACGAGCAGTACTTC.

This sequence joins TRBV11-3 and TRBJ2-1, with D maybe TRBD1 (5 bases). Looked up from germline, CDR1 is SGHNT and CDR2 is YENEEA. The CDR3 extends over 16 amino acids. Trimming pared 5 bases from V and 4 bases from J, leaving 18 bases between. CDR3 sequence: CASSPSAGIVYNEQFF. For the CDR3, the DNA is TGTGCCAGCAGCCCCTCTGCAGGGATTGTGTACAATGAGCAGTTCTTC.

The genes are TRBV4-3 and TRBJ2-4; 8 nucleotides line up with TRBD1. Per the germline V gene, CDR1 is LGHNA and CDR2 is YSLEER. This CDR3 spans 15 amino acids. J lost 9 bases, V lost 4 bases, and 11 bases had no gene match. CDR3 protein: CASSRGQGGLGIQYF. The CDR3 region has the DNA TGCGCCAGCAGCCGCGGACAGGGAGGTTTGGGCATTCAGTACTTC.

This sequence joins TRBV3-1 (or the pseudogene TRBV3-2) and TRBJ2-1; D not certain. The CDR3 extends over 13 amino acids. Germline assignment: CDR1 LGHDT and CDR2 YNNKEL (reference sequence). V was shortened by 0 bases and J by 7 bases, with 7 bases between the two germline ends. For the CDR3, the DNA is TGTGCCAGCAGCCAAGATCTCGCGAATGAGCAGTTCTTC. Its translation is CASSQDLANEQFF.

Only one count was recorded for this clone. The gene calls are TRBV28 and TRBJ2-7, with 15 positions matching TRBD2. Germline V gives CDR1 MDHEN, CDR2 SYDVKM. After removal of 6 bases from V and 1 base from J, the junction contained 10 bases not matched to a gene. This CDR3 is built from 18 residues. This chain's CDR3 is CASRPFSGLAGGSYEQYF. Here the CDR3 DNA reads TGTGCCAGCAGACCTTTTAGCGGACTAGCGGGAGGGTCCTACGAGCAGTACTTC.

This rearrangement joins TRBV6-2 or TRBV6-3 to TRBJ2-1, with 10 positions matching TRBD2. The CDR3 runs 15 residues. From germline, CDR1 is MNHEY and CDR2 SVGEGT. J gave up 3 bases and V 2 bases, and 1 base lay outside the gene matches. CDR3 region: CASSYGTSDYNEQFF. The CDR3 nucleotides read TGTGCCAGCAGTTACGGGACTAGCGACTACAATGAGCAGTTCTTC.

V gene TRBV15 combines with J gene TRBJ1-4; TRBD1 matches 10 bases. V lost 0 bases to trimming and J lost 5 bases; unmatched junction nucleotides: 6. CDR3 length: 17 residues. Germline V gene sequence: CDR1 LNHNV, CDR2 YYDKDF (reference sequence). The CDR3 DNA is TGTGCCACCAGCAGAGATGGGGGACAGGGGCGAAATGAAAAACTGTTTTTT. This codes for CATSRDGGQGRNEKLFF.

In nucleotides, the CDR3 is TGTGCCAGCAGCCTAGGGGCGGGAAAATACTACAATGAGCAGTTCTTC. Protein product: CASSLGAGKYYNEQFF. This chain uses TRBV7-8 with TRBJ2-1; D is possibly TRBD2 (6 bases). There are 16 residues in the CDR3. The ends were cut back, 5 bases at V and 3 bases at J, with 17 bases in the middle. Germline values: CDR1 SGHVS, CDR2 FQNEAQ.